One sample yielded the 23 T cell receptor beta chains listed below, sequenced in a study of blood T cell repertoires in COVID-19. Sequencing was performed with immunoSEQ multiplex PCR; in TCRdb, only in-frame clones are kept and a portion is missing. The table shows roughly 100,000 clones, with around 86% occurring only once. Source material: peripheral blood. All receptors derive from a man aged 45-65 years with acute or convalescent COVID-19.

The chain is built from TRBV4-1 and TRBJ2-5, with D possibly matching TRBD2 (6 bases). Germline V gene lookup returns CDR1 MGHRA and CDR2 YSYEKL. The CDR3 is 19 amino acids. V shed 0 bases and J shed 7 bases, with 27 bases lying between them. CDR3 protein: CASSQDSRAGTAPRGTQYF. CDR3 coding DNA: TGCGCCAGCAGCCAAGATTCGAGAGCGGGCACAGCTCCTAGGGGGACCCAGTACTTC.

This clone was counted a single time. The CDR3 region is CASEEGRNTEAFF. DNA of the CDR3: TGTGCCAGCGAAGAGGGTCGGAACACTGAAGCTTTCTTT. This chain uses TRBV2 with TRBJ1-1; D remains unclear. The germline V gene has CDR1 SNHLY and CDR2 FYNNEI. This CDR3 is 13 amino acids long. V was trimmed by 8 bases and J by 1 base, leaving 11 bases between them.

The chain uses TRBV28 and TRBJ2-1; possibly TRBD1 for D (6 bases). The length of the CDR3 is 17 residues. Germline CDR1 is MDHEN and CDR2 is SYDVKM. Between the trimmed V and J ends, which lost 2 bases and 4 bases, there was a span of 18 bases. CDR3 in DNA: TGTGCCAGCAGTTTAGATGGTTTGTCAGGGGCATACAATGAGCAGTTCTTC. Translated, it gives CASSLDGLSGAYNEQFF.

The CDR3 DNA reads TGCGCCAGCAGCCAAGATTCGGGACAGTCGGGCTCTGGGGCCAACGTCCTGACTTTC. Amino acids: CASSQDSGQSGSGANVLTF. V usage is TRBV4-1 and J usage is TRBJ2-6, with 7 bases that match TRBD1. The length of the CDR3 is 19 residues. V lost 0 bases and J lost 0; bases outside the gene matches: 8. Germline V gene data show CDR1 as MGHRA and CDR2 as YSYEKL.

V usage is TRBV14 and J usage is TRBJ2-1; 11 bases line up with TRBD2. CDR3 length: 19 residues. The V gene end was trimmed by 3 bases and the J gene end by 0 bases; junction bases not matched to a gene: 10. The germline V gene has CDR1 SGHDN and CDR2 FVKESK. The CDR3 spells CASSQRGLAVISSYNEQFF. In DNA, the CDR3 is TGTGCCAGCAGCCAGAGGGGACTAGCGGTCATTAGCTCCTACAATGAGCAGTTCTTC.

This rearrangement joins TRBV5-1 to TRBJ2-7; D might be TRBD1 (6 bases). CDR1 SGHRS and CDR2 YFSETQ come from the germline V gene. V shed 0 bases and J shed 2 bases, with 18 bases lying between them. This CDR3 has 17 residues. The CDR3 protein is CASSLALAGEPTYEQYF. CDR3 in DNA: TGCGCCAGCAGCTTGGCCCTAGCAGGGGAGCCTACCTACGAGCAGTACTTC.

The chain combines TRBV24-1 with TRBJ1-1; 9 bases are shared with TRBD1. This CDR3 has 16 amino acids. V lost 5 bases and J lost 4; bases outside the gene matches: 10. CDR1 is KGHDR, CDR2 SFDVKD, per germline. CDR3 region: CATSGPGQGPSTEAFF. CDR3 DNA: TGTGCCACCAGTGGTCCAGGACAGGGGCCGAGCACTGAAGCTTTCTTT.

This chain uses TRBV5-4 with TRBJ2-3; 8 nucleotides match TRBD2. Germline V gene lookup returns CDR1 SGHNT and CDR2 YYREEE (reference sequence). There are 15 residues in the CDR3. The V segment lost 5 bases and the J segment 1 base; nucleotides outside the gene matches: 6. The CDR3 loop is CASSQSGSGTDTQYF. The CDR3 bases are TGTGCCAGCAGTCAGAGCGGGAGCGGCACAGATACGCAGTATTTT.

This chain uses TRBV5-1 with TRBJ2-7; D possibly corresponds to TRBD1 (5 bases). This CDR3 spans 14 amino acids. Germline V CDR1 and CDR2: SGHRS, YFSETQ. V lost 0 bases and J lost 3, with 10 bases in between. DNA of the CDR3: TGCGCCAGCAGCTTGGAAGCAGGGTACTACGAGCAGTACTTC. Residues: CASSLEAGYYEQYF.

The V call is TRBV12-3 or TRBV12-4, the J call TRBJ2-7; the D gene is possibly TRBD2 (7 bases). The V end lost 6 bases, the J end lost 5 bases, and 14 bases lay between the germline ends. The CDR3 has 13 amino acids. In nucleotides, the CDR3 is TGTGCCAGCAGCCGACTAGCAGGGGACGAGCAGTACTTC. Its protein product is CASSRLAGDEQYF.

The genes are TRBV6-1 and TRBJ2-3; D not resolved. The CDR3 covers 15 residues. The germline V gene encodes CDR1 MNHNS and CDR2 SASEGT. V lost 2 bases, J lost 2 bases, and 11 bases lay in between. In DNA, the CDR3 is TGTGCCAGCAGTGAATTGGGCCACCCCACAGATACGCAGTATTTT. Its translation: CASSELGHPTDTQYF.

The chain is built from TRBV6-5 and TRBJ2-5, with 8 bases matching TRBD2. From germline, CDR1 is MNHEY and CDR2 SVGAGI. V was clipped by 5 bases and J by 4 bases; unmatched bases: 6. The CDR3 consists of 14 residues. In DNA, the CDR3 is TGTGCCAGCAGTATATACGCGGGAGGAGAGACCCAGTACTTC. The encoded protein is CASSIYAGGETQYF.

V is TRBV19 and J is TRBJ2-1; 11 bases agree with TRBD1. This CDR3 contains 16 residues. The V segment lost 6 bases and the J segment 9 bases; nucleotides outside the gene matches: 13. Per the germline V gene, CDR1 is LNHDA and CDR2 is SQIVND (reference sequence). The chain's CDR3 is CASRAPGQGELSEQFF. DNA for the CDR3: TGTGCCAGTAGGGCCCCGGGACAGGGGGAATTAAGTGAGCAGTTCTTC.

The sample holds one count of this clone. The chain carries TRBV6-1 and TRBJ2-7; D is possibly TRBD2 (5 bases). V shed 3 bases and J shed 11 bases, with 11 bases lying between them. This CDR3 comprises 11 residues. Germline-derived CDR1 and CDR2 are MNHNS and SASEGT. Here the CDR3 reads CASSDRGNKYF. For the CDR3, the DNA is TGTGCCAGCAGTGATAGAGGGAATAAGTACTTC.

This chain uses TRBV6-5 with TRBJ2-7, with D possibly being TRBD2 (6 bases). Trimming shortened V by 8 bases and J by 3 bases, and 11 bases separated the two germline ends. Germline V gene sequence: CDR1 MNHEY, CDR2 SVGAGI. The CDR3 is 12 residues long. CDR3 region: CASGDSLYEQYF. Here the CDR3 DNA reads TGTGCCAGCGGGGACTCCCTCTACGAGCAGTACTTC.

The rearrangement links TRBV5-1 to TRBJ2-2; tentative D call: TRBD2 (6 bases). This CDR3 has 17 amino acids. Trimming removed 0 bases at V and 3 bases at J, with 15 bases between. The germline V gene encodes CDR1 SGHRS and CDR2 YFSETQ. CDR3 amino acids: CASSLDGRGLYTGELFF. CDR3 in DNA: TGCGCCAGCAGCTTGGACGGTCGGGGACTTTACACCGGGGAGCTGTTTTTT.

In DNA, the CDR3 is TGTGCCAGCAGCGTAGGGGGCGGGAGCGGGTACAATGAGCAGTTCTTC. Its protein is CASSVGGGSGYNEQFF. The chain carries TRBV9 and TRBJ2-1, with 7 bases identical to TRBD2. The V gene end was trimmed by 0 bases and the J gene end by 4 bases; junction bases not matched to a gene: 7. CDR1 is SGDLS, CDR2 YYNGEE, per germline. The CDR3 extends over 16 amino acids.

The rearrangement links TRBV6-2 or TRBV6-3 to TRBJ2-7; D unresolved. Germline values: CDR1 MNHEY, CDR2 SVGEGT. Trimming left V 6 bases short and J 7 bases short, with 16 bases between. The CDR3 length is 13 residues. The CDR3 bases are TGTGCCAGCAGCTCTGGGCCTGGATGGGAGCAGTACTTC. This codes for CASSSGPGWEQYF.

The V gene is TRBV6-5, the J gene TRBJ2-7, with D possibly matching TRBD2 (6 bases). Germline V gene lookup returns CDR1 MNHEY and CDR2 SVGAGI. The CDR3 length is 14 residues. Deletions cut 6 bases from V and 1 base from J, with 13 bases between. The CDR3 DNA follows: TGTGCCAGCAGCGCCGGGACTGGATCCTACGAGCAGTACTTC. This encodes CASSAGTGSYEQYF.

This clone has just one count. The rearrangement joins TRBV10-3 to TRBJ1-1; 11 bases match TRBD1. CDR1 ENHRY and CDR2 SYGVKD come from the germline V gene. The CDR3 has 15 residues. The V gene end was trimmed by 6 bases and the J gene end by 4 bases; junction bases not matched to a gene: 7. CDR3 nucleotide sequence: TGTGCCATCAGAAGGACAGGGGGCTTGAGCACTGAAGCTTTCTTT. It specifies CAIRRTGGLSTEAFF.

CDR3 protein: CASSQGGDSYEQYF. In DNA form, the CDR3 reads TGCGCCAGCAGCCAAGGGGGCGATTCCTACGAGCAGTACTTC. V and J are TRBV4-1 and TRBJ2-7; D perhaps matches TRBD1 (5 bases). This CDR3 comprises 14 residues. Trimming shortened V by 1 base and J by 1 base, and 8 bases separated the two germline ends. The germline V gene has CDR1 MGHRA and CDR2 YSYEKL.

The gene calls are TRBV13 and TRBJ2-7; D unclear. V was pared by 4 bases and J by 7 bases, with 11 bases between. This CDR3 comprises 12 residues. In germline, CDR1 is PRHDT, CDR2 FYEKMQ (reference sequence). The CDR3 spells CASSSVAEEQYF. CDR3 coding DNA: TGTGCCAGCAGCTCCGTAGCTGAGGAGCAGTACTTC.

The chain's CDR3 is CASSLPLGQGGNTEAFF. The CDR3 DNA reads as TGTGCCAGCAGTCTCCCCCTGGGACAGGGGGGGAACACTGAAGCTTTCTTT. The V gene is TRBV28, the J gene TRBJ1-1; 11 nucleotides align to TRBD1. Germline V CDR1 and CDR2: MDHEN, SYDVKM. Losses at the gene ends were 5 bases for V and 1 base for J; bases not matched to a gene: 9. There are 17 residues in the CDR3.